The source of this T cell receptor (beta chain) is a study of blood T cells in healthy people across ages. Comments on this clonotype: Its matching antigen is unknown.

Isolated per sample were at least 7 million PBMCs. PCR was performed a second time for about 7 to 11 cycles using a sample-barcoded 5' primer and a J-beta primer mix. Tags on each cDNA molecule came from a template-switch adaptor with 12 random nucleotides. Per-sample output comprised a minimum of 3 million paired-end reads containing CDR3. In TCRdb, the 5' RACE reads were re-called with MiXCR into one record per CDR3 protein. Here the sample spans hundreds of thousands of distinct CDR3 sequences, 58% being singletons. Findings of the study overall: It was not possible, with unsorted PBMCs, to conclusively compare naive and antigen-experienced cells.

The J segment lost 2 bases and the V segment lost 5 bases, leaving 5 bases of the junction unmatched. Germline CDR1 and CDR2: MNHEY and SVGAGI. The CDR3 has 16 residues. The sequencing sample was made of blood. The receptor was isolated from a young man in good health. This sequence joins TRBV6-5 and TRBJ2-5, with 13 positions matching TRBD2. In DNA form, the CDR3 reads TGTGCCAGCAGTAACCGACTAGCGGGGGGTCAAGAGACCCAGTACTTC. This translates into CASSNRLAGGQETQYF.